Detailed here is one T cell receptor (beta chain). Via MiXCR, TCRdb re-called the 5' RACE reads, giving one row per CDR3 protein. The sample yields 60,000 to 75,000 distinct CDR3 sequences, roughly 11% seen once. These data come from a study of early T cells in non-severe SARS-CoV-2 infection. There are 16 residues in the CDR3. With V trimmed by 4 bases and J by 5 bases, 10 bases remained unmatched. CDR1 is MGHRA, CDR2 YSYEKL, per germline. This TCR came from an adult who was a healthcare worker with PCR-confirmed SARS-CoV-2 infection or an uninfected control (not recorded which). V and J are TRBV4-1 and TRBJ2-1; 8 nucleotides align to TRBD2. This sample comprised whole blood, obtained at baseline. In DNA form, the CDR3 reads TGCGCCAGCAGCCGCACGGGGGGGACTACCCACAATGAGCAGTTCTTC. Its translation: CASSRTGGTTHNEQFF.